Below, one T cell receptor beta chain is given with its context. One junction end disagrees with the germline gene, perhaps due to a read error. These data belong to a study of Ad26.COV2.S vaccination and SARS-CoV-2 variants. The data were produced by immunoSEQ multiplex PCR, yet TCRdb's version contains in-frame clones alone and is incomplete. The sample lists roughly 380,000 clones; approximately 88% were seen once. Treatment here: around 19 received Ad26.COV2.S at low or high dose, single or two shots; 5 received placebo; per-sample allocation not given. Specimens were obtained on day 63 following the first vaccine or placebo injection. The CDR3 sequence is 17 residues long. In germline, CDR1 is SGHNT, CDR2 YYREEE (reference sequence).

The TCR was taken from a person between 18 and 65 years old who received the Ad26.COV2.S COVID-19 vaccine or a placebo. The starting material was peripheral blood, obtained in a trial of Ad26.COV2.S vaccine versus placebo. V usage is TRBV5-4 and J usage is TRBJ2-3, with TRBD2 identical over 11 bases. The CDR3 region has the DNA TGTGCCAGCAGCCGTAATAGCGGGGGGGCAACGATACGCAGTATCACATTT. It specifies CASSRNSGGATIRSITF.